These 27 T cell receptor beta chains were all obtained from the same sample, sequenced in a study of blood T cells in healthy people across ages. Primed by a sample-barcoded 5' primer and a J-beta primer mix, a second PCR proceeded for about 6 to 12 cycles. TCRdb ran MiXCR on the 5' RACE reads and lists one entry per CDR3 protein. The sample lists some 690,000 distinct CDR3 sequences, about 20% occurring once. Sequences were obtained from blood. The receptors stem from a man between 70 and 80 years old in good health.

The V call is TRBV4-3, the J call TRBJ1-1; D is perhaps TRBD1 (5 bases). This CDR3 is 17 amino acids long. Trimming shortened V by 0 bases and J by 1 base, and 15 bases separated the two germline ends. Germline V gives CDR1 LGHNA, CDR2 YSLEER. CDR3 nucleotide sequence: TGCGCCAGCAGCCAAGATCTGAGGGGACCGACGAACACTGAAGCTTTCTTT. Translating it yields CASSQDLRGPTNTEAFF.

This rearrangement joins TRBV20-1 to TRBJ1-4, with TRBD1 matching 7 bases. The CDR3 length is 13 residues. CDR1 is DFQATT and CDR2 is SNEGSKA in the germline V gene (reference sequence). V lost 1 base, J lost 7 bases, and 3 bases stayed unmatched. CDR3 nucleotides: TGCAGTGCTAGAGTTACAGGGGCTGAAAAACTGTTTTTT. This translates into CSARVTGAEKLFF.

This clonotype was detected a few times. The genes are TRBV5-1 and TRBJ2-4; D unclear. CDR3 length: 14 amino acids. The germline V and J ends were trimmed by 4 bases and 0 bases, with 8 bases remaining between them. Germline CDR1 is SGHRS and CDR2 is YFSETQ. Written as DNA, the CDR3 is TGCGCCAGCAGCGGCCTAGGAGCCAAAAACATTCAGTACTTC. This gives the protein CASSGLGAKNIQYF.

The chain combines TRBV28 with TRBJ2-5, with D perhaps matching TRBD1 (5 bases). The J call may be in error: the DNA end matches TRBJ2-7 better. Germline values: CDR1 MDHEN, CDR2 SYDVKM. CDR3 size: 13 residues. CDR3 bases: TGTGCCATCACGGGCAGGGTATTTCACGAGCAGTACTTC. As protein: CAITGRVFHEQYF.

The table lists this clonotype with a few counts. The chain uses TRBV6-1 and TRBJ2-7; 12 bases align to TRBD2. Germline V gene data show CDR1 as MNHNS and CDR2 as SASEGT. This CDR3 is built from 15 residues. Unmatched junction bases numbered 3, after V lost 2 bases and J lost 4 bases. In DNA, the CDR3 is TGTGCCAGCAGTGAATCACTAGCGGGAGGATACGAGCAGTACGTC. This sequence encodes CASSESLAGGYEQYV.

This clonotype has ten or more counts. The V call is TRBV6-5, the J call TRBJ2-7; 8 bases align to TRBD2. The CDR3 loop spans 15 amino acids. The junction had 10 bases not matched to a gene; V was cut back by 6 bases and J by 3 bases. Germline V gene sequence: CDR1 MNHEY, CDR2 SVGAGI. CDR3 in DNA: TGTGCCAGCAGACCCTCCCCGGGACTAGACTACGAGCAGTACGTC. It yields the protein CASRPSPGLDYEQYV.

The chain couples TRBV6-6 to TRBJ2-5; D gene unclear. Germline values: CDR1 MNHNY, CDR2 SVGAGI (reference sequence). The CDR3 totals 13 residues. With 10 bases removed from V and 2 bases from J, the gap between germline ends came to 14 bases. The CDR3 bases are TGTGCCACCCGGTCGGCAGGTCAAGAGACCCAGTACTTC. Amino acids: CATRSAGQETQYF.

CDR3 DNA: TGTGCCATCAGAAAAACTAGCGGGAGATCGGACAATGAGCAGTTCTTC. Translating it yields CAIRKTSGRSDNEQFF. The V and J genes are TRBV10-3 and TRBJ2-1; 11 nucleotides align to TRBD2. This CDR3 has 16 residues. V shed 6 bases and J 5 bases; nucleotides not matched to a gene: 9. Germline lookup yields CDR1 ENHRY and CDR2 SYGVKD.

This clonotype turned up a few times. A read error may produce the germline difference seen at one junction end. The V gene is TRBV7-9, the J gene TRBJ2-7; D possibly corresponds to TRBD2 (6 bases). This CDR3 region has 15 residues. Germline CDR1 SEHNR, CDR2 FQNEAQ (reference sequence). The CDR3 region is CASSLAGGIHNELFF. The CDR3 region has the DNA TGTGCCAGCAGCTTAGCGGGAGGAATCCACAATGAGCTGTTCTTC.

The rearrangement joins TRBV9 to TRBJ2-1; D remains unclear. The V gene's germline CDR1 is SGDLS and CDR2 YYNGEE. The CDR3 loop spans 16 amino acids. V lost 1 base and J lost 0, with 11 bases in between. As DNA, the CDR3 is TGTGCCAGCAGCGTAATTGGGTCAAGCTCCTACAATGAGCAGTTCTTC. Its translation is CASSVIGSSSYNEQFF. Full variable domain (rest looked up from reference TRBV9 and TRBJ2-1): DSGVTQTPKHLITATGQRVTLRCSPRSGDLSVYWYQQSLDQGLQFLIQYYNGEERAKGNILERFSAQQFPDLHSELNLSSLELGDSALYFCASSVIGSSSYNEQFFGPGTRLTVL.

This clonotype was counted only a few times. The chain couples TRBV12-3 or TRBV12-4 to TRBJ2-3; 7 bases agree with TRBD2. The CDR3 covers 14 residues. Germline trimming cut 3 bases from V and 7 bases from J; bases unmatched to any gene: 7. The CDR3 reads CASSLALADYTQYF. CDR3 bases: TGTGCCAGCAGTTTGGCGCTAGCGGATTATACGCAGTATTTT.

J is TRBJ1-4 and V is TRBV12-3 or TRBV12-4; TRBD1 might be the D (6 bases). Trimming cost V 6 bases and J 1 base, with 9 bases left between them. CDR3 length: 14 residues. CDR3 nucleotide sequence: TGTGCCAGCAGCAGGACAGTAACTAATGAAAAACTGTTTTTT. Translation: CASSRTVTNEKLFF.

V gene TRBV3-1 combines with J gene TRBJ1-3; a possible D gene is TRBD1 (5 bases). The CDR3 is made up of 14 amino acids. CDR1 LGHDT and CDR2 YNNKEL come from the germline V gene (reference sequence). The V end was cut by 3 bases, the J end by 3 bases, with 9 bases between. CDR3 protein: CASSHQGSGNTIYF. CDR3 coding DNA: TGTGCCAGCAGCCACCAGGGAAGTGGAAACACCATATATTTT.

The V call is TRBV29-1, the J call TRBJ2-1, with D possibly being TRBD1 or TRBD2 (5 bases each). The CDR3 spans 13 residues. V lost 7 bases, J lost 4 bases, and 14 bases lay in between. CDR1 SQVTM and CDR2 ANQGSEA come from the germline V gene. The DNA of the CDR3 is TGCAGCGGAGGGACCCCTTCTTACAATGAGCAGTTCTTC. As protein: CSGGTPSYNEQFF.

Points on this clonotype: At one boundary the junction diverges from the germline segment, which might be a read error. V is TRBV5-4 and J is TRBJ2-1; D gene unclear. The CDR3 loop spans 14 amino acids. The germline CDR1 and CDR2 sequences are SGHNT and YYREEE (reference sequence). CDR3 residues: CTSSLDGRRNEQFF. The DNA of the CDR3 is TGTACCAGCAGCTTGGACGGTAGACGGAATGAGCAGTTCTTC. Full variable domain (missing parts from reference TRBV5-4 and TRBJ2-1): ETGVTQSPTHLIKTRGQQVTLRCSSQSGHNTVSWYQQALGQGPQFIFQYYREEENGRGNFPPRFSGLQFPNYSSELNVNALELDDSALYLCTSSLDGRRNEQFFGPGTRLTVL.

This clonotype has a handful of counts. The chain has TRBV5-1 and TRBJ1-1, with D possibly being TRBD1 (5 bases). The CDR3 is 15 amino acids. V lost 4 bases to trimming and J lost 5 bases, with 18 bases between them. Germline V gene data show CDR1 as SGHRS and CDR2 as YFSETQ. CDR3 in DNA: TGCGCCAGCAGCCCCTCCCCGGGGGGGGAAACTGAAGCTTTCTTT. Translation: CASSPSPGGETEAFF.

This rearrangement joins TRBV28 to TRBJ2-5, with TRBD2 as a possible D gene (6 bases). The CDR3 consists of 16 residues. V gave up 3 bases and J gave up 3 bases, with 17 bases separating them. From germline, CDR1 is MDHEN and CDR2 SYDVKM. CDR3 coding DNA: TGTGCCAGCAGTTTGATTTTTACGGGAGCTGAAGAGACCCAGTACTTC. Its translation is CASSLIFTGAEETQYF.

Turning to this clonotype: Its ends do not fully match the called genes, so a read error is possible. This chain's CDR3 is CSVVATGANALTF. In nucleotides, the CDR3 is TGCAGCGTTGTAGCAACTGGGGCCAACGCCCTGACTTTC. The chain carries TRBV29-1 and TRBJ2-6; tentatively, D is TRBD1 (5 bases). The CDR3 spans 13 residues. Per germline, CDR1 SQVTM and CDR2 ANQGSEA.

Only a few counts were recorded for this clonotype. This chain links TRBV6-5 with TRBJ2-5, with D possibly TRBD1 on 6 matching bases. The last part of the DNA fits TRBJ2-1 better; the J call may be wrong. Germline CDR1 is MNHEY and CDR2 is SVGAGI. The CDR3 extends over 13 amino acids. DNA for the CDR3: TGTGCCAGCAGTGAGATGGGGGCCAATGAGCAGTTCTTC. It codes for CASSEMGANEQFF.

This clonotype appeared a few times. This rearrangement joins TRBV24-1 to TRBJ2-1; TRBD1 matches at 9 bases. Germline trimming cut 3 bases from V and 6 bases from J; bases unmatched to any gene: 2. Germline V lookup: CDR1 KGHDR, CDR2 SFDVKD. CDR3 length: 14 residues. The CDR3 DNA reads TGTGCCACCAGTGATGGGACAGGGACCAATGAGCAGTTCTTC. This encodes CATSDGTGTNEQFF.

This clonotype has more than one count but fewer than ten. This chain uses TRBV3-1 with TRBJ2-5, with unresolved D. Trimming left V 0 bases short and J 7 bases short, with 12 bases between. Germline-derived CDR1 and CDR2 are LGHDT and YNNKEL (reference sequence). CDR3 size: 14 residues. The CDR3 sequence: CASSQDKIPGTQYF. The CDR3 DNA sequence: TGTGCCAGCAGCCAAGATAAGATACCGGGGACCCAGTACTTC.

The CDR3 DNA follows: TGTGCCAGCAGCCCCATCGGACAGCAACAAGAGACCCAGTACTTC. Translating gives CASSPIGQQQETQYF. The chain recombines TRBV7-2 with TRBJ2-5, with D tentatively TRBD1 (6 bases). This CDR3 has 15 amino acids. Germline CDR1 is SGHTA and CDR2 is FQGNSA. V lost 5 bases and J 2 bases, leaving 15 bases between the germline ends.

This clonotype was seen once. Compared with germline, one end of the junction differs, possibly owing to a read error. The rearrangement uses TRBV12-3 or TRBV12-4 and TRBJ2-3; maybe TRBD1 (5 bases). The CDR3 consists of 14 residues. The CDR3 sequence is CASTPTPRADTEYF. CDR3 in DNA: TGTGCCAGCACCCCCACCCCCAGGGCAGATACGGAGTATTTT.

This clonotype has only a few counts. The V and J genes are TRBV12-3 or TRBV12-4 and TRBJ1-1, with TRBD1 matching over 10 bases. The CDR3 has 16 residues. V gave up 5 bases and J gave up 5 bases; unmatched junction bases: 11. The CDR3 nucleotides read TGTGCCAGCAGTCCTGGGACAGGGGACGAGAGAACTGAAGCTTTCTTT. It specifies CASSPGTGDERTEAFF.

V and J are TRBV7-2 and TRBJ2-3, with D tentatively TRBD1 (5 bases). Germline CDR1 SGHTA, CDR2 FQGNSA. This CDR3 has 13 residues. Trimming took 5 bases from V and 4 from J, leaving 10 bases between them. CDR3 DNA: TGTGCCAGCAGCCCGCAGGGTTCAGATACGCAGTATTTT. It is translated as CASSPQGSDTQYF.

This clonotype has only a few counts. The chain has TRBV18 and TRBJ1-1; no definite D call. Trimming took 1 base from V and 10 from J, leaving 16 bases between them. The CDR3 spans 14 residues. Per germline, CDR1 KGHSH and CDR2 LQKENI. The CDR3 sequence is CASSPRGGGLGAFF. The DNA for the CDR3 is TGTGCCAGCTCACCACGGGGTGGTGGGCTGGGAGCTTTCTTT.

This clonotype was recorded a few times. The chain recombines TRBV12-3 or TRBV12-4 with TRBJ2-5; 9 bases map to TRBD2. The end of the DNA is better explained by TRBJ2-1, so the J call may be wrong. This CDR3 is 12 amino acids long. The CDR3 loop reads CASSRLAAQQFF. The CDR3 DNA reads TGTGCCAGCAGTAGACTAGCGGCCCAGCAGTTCTTC.